This T cell receptor (beta chain) was found in a study of T cells after yellow fever vaccination. The ends lost 5 bases at V and 2 bases at J; junction bases unmatched: 4. CDR1 DFQATT and CDR2 SNEGSKA come from the germline V gene (reference sequence). This CDR3 is built from 15 residues. One entry per CDR3 protein, called by TCRdb with MiXCR from the 5' RACE reads. The sample has 300,000 to 400,000 distinct CDR3 sequences, around 6.5% seen once; the top ten hold 15%. The chain joins TRBV20-1 to TRBJ2-5, with 14 bases that match TRBD2. The source is a man between 25 and 39 years old who received the YFV17D yellow fever vaccine. This material consisted of PBMCs, taken 5 days after the yellow fever booster vaccination. This CDR3 is CSASTSGRGQETQYF. The CDR3, as DNA: TGCAGTGCTTCGACTAGCGGGAGGGGGCAAGAGACCCAGTACTTC.